A selection of T cell receptor beta chains follows, all from one sample in a study of identical twins. In TCRdb, the 5' RACE reads were re-called with MiXCR into one record per CDR3 protein. The table lists 640,000 or so distinct CDR3 sequences, around 6% of them singletons. The sequenced sample was naive T cells sorted from blood. These receptors originate from a man younger than 35 in good health. Each CDR3 is given with its conserved first and last residue. The order of the fields is D gene, J gene, clone size, V gene, CDR3 DNA, CDR3 protein. The D gene is left open where the match is weak. Where a row states a size, it is once, few, many or the class of an expanded clone; other rows omit it.

D: TRBD1
J: TRBJ2-5
size: many
V: TRBV24-1
DNA: TGTGCCACCAGTGATTTCCCGGGACAGGGAGGGTCCCAAGAGACCCAGTACTTC
CDR3: CATSDFPGQGGSQETQYF

D: TRBD1
J: TRBJ1-4
size: many
V: TRBV5-1
DNA: TGCGCCAGCAGCTCGACCCCACAGGGGGCAGGTGAAAAACTGTTTTTT
CDR3: CASSSTPQGAGEKLFF

D: TRBD2
J: TRBJ2-5
size: few
V: TRBV11-2
DNA: TGTGCCAGCAGCTTAGATCTAGCGGGAGGGGGAGAGACCCAGTACTTC
CDR3: CASSLDLAGGGETQYF

D: TRBD2
J: TRBJ2-7
size: -
V: TRBV20-1
DNA: TGCAGTGCTAGACAGATTGGGACTAGCGGTTACGAGCAGTACTTC
CDR3: CSARQIGTSGYEQYF

D: -
J: TRBJ2-3
size: many
V: TRBV20-1
DNA: TGCAGTGCTGCCGATGTGAGCACAGATACGCAGTATTTT
CDR3: CSAADVSTDTQYF

D: -
J: TRBJ2-1
size: many
V: TRBV9
DNA: TGTGCCAGCAGAGGGGACTCGCAGTACAATGAGCAGTTCTTC
CDR3: CASRGDSQYNEQFF

D: -
J: TRBJ2-3
size: many
V: TRBV29-1
DNA: TGCAGTCAAATTGCAGGGGATACGCAGTATTTT
CDR3: CSQIAGDTQYF

D: -
J: TRBJ2-1
size: many
V: TRBV27
DNA: TGTGCCAGCAGGATTTTGAGCTCCTACAATGAGCAGTTCTTC
CDR3: CASRILSSYNEQFF

D: -
J: TRBJ1-1
size: many
V: TRBV12-3/TRBV12-4
DNA: TGTGCCAGCAGGCAGATGACCGGAAACACTGAAGCTTTCTTT
CDR3: CASRQMTGNTEAFF

D: -
J: TRBJ2-3
size: many
V: TRBV7-2
DNA: TGTGCCAGCAGCCCGGACTACACAGATACGCAGTATTTT
CDR3: CASSPDYTDTQYF

D: -
J: TRBJ2-2
size: many
V: TRBV11-2
DNA: TGCGCCAGCAGCTTGGATCGGGCCGGGGAGCTGTTTTTT
CDR3: CASSLDRAGELFF

D: -
J: TRBJ2-3
size: few
V: TRBV6-2/TRBV6-3
DNA: TGTGCCAGCAGCACACACAGAACCCCTCATTTAAGCACAGATACGCAGTATTTT
CDR3: CASSTHRTPHLSTDTQYF

D: -
J: TRBJ2-1
size: many
V: TRBV12-3/TRBV12-4
DNA: TGTGCCAGCAGTTTACGGGAGCACAATGAGCAGTTCTTC
CDR3: CASSLREHNEQFF

D: TRBD1
J: TRBJ2-1
size: few
V: TRBV18
DNA: TGTGCCAGCTCACCTTCCGGGACAGGGATTTCCGCGATGCACAATGAGCAGTTCTTC
CDR3: CASSPSGTGISAMHNEQFF

D: -
J: TRBJ2-3
size: many
V: TRBV12-3/TRBV12-4
DNA: TGTGCCAGCAGTCCCCGTGAGACGCAGTATTTT
CDR3: CASSPRETQYF

D: TRBD1
J: TRBJ1-6
size: few
V: TRBV15
DNA: TGTGCCACCAGGCCGGGACAGGGGAATTCACCCCTCCACTTT
CDR3: CATRPGQGNSPLHF

D: -
J: TRBJ2-5
size: many
V: TRBV4-1
DNA: TGCGCCAGCAGCCAAGCTGGGGTTGAGACCCAGTACTTC
CDR3: CASSQAGVETQYF

D: TRBD2
J: TRBJ2-5
size: many
V: TRBV5-1
DNA: TGCGCCAGCAGCTCTGCGGGTAGCGGGAACGTGAGAGAGACCCAGTACTTC
CDR3: CASSSAGSGNVRETQYF

D: -
J: TRBJ2-7
size: few
V: TRBV6-1
DNA: TGTGCCAGCAACTACGCTACAGGAGGGCCCTACGAGCAGTACTTC
CDR3: CASNYATGGPYEQYF

D: TRBD1
J: TRBJ2-5
size: -
V: TRBV28
DNA: TGTGCCAGCAGTCCCGGGACAGAGCCCGTCCAAGAGACCCAGTACTTC
CDR3: CASSPGTEPVQETQYF

D: -
J: TRBJ1-6
size: -
V: TRBV6-5
DNA: TGTGCCAGCAGTTACTTCCCGGGCCAGGGAGTGGGATCACCCCTCCACTTT
CDR3: CASSYFPGQGVGSPLHF

D: -
J: TRBJ2-7
size: many
V: TRBV9
DNA: TGTGCCAGCAGCCAGACAGTGTCGAGCTCCTACGAGCAGTACTTC
CDR3: CASSQTVSSSYEQYF

D: -
J: TRBJ2-7
size: many
V: TRBV7-2
DNA: TGTGCCAGCAGCTTAGCGGAGGAAACTAAGCAGTACTTC
CDR3: CASSLAEETKQYF

D: -
J: TRBJ1-1
size: few
V: TRBV9
DNA: TGTGCCAGCAGCGTAGTCCCCACCCACACTGAAGCTTTCTTT
CDR3: CASSVVPTHTEAFF

D: TRBD2
J: TRBJ2-2
size: -
V: TRBV20-1
DNA: TGCAGTGCTAGAGATAGTTTTATACCTTCGGGGACTAGCGGGAGGTTGGGCGACACCGGGGAGCTGTTTTTT
CDR3: CSARDSFIPSGTSGRLGDTGELFF

D: TRBD2
J: TRBJ2-5
size: many
V: TRBV12-3/TRBV12-4
DNA: TGTGCCAGCAGTGAGACTAGCGGCGAAGAGACCCAGTACTTC
CDR3: CASSETSGEETQYF

D: TRBD1
J: TRBJ2-7
size: few
V: TRBV27
DNA: TGTGCCAGCAGTTTATCGGGACAGGGGTGGGCCTACGAGCAGTACTTC
CDR3: CASSLSGQGWAYEQYF

D: -
J: TRBJ1-2
size: few
V: TRBV6-1
DNA: TGTGCCAGCAGTCAAACCGGGACGAAAGGCTACACCTTC
CDR3: CASSQTGTKGYTF

D: -
J: TRBJ2-2
size: few
V: TRBV7-2
DNA: TGTGCCAGCAGCTTAGAGGTGGTCCCCGGGGAGCTGTTTTTT
CDR3: CASSLEVVPGELFF

D: TRBD2
J: TRBJ2-4
size: -
V: TRBV25-1
DNA: TGTGCCAGCAGTGAATTGGCAGCGGGAGGGCTCGGTGTCAAAAACATTCAGTACTTC
CDR3: CASSELAAGGLGVKNIQYF

D: -
J: TRBJ2-1
size: -
V: TRBV5-5
DNA: TGTGCCAGCACCCCGGGACAACCTGAGAATGAGCAGTTCTTC
CDR3: CASTPGQPENEQFF

D: TRBD1
J: TRBJ1-2
size: few
V: TRBV18
DNA: TGTGCCAGCTCATCGGGACAGAGCTCGGGTGGCTACACCTTC
CDR3: CASSSGQSSGGYTF

D: TRBD2
J: TRBJ2-1
size: many
V: TRBV29-1
DNA: TGCAGCGTGGTTAGCGGGAGAAGCAATGAGCAGTTCTTC
CDR3: CSVVSGRSNEQFF

D: -
J: TRBJ2-4
size: many
V: TRBV20-1
DNA: TGCAGCCAAGAAACGTCAGCCAAAAACATTCAGTACTTC
CDR3: CSQETSAKNIQYF

D: TRBD2
J: TRBJ2-3
size: -
V: TRBV15
DNA: TGTGCCACCAGTCCTAGCGGGAGGGCAGATACGCAGTATTTT
CDR3: CATSPSGRADTQYF

D: -
J: TRBJ2-3
size: -
V: TRBV27
DNA: TGTGCCAGCAGTTCCCAGACGGCGGGAGATACGCAGTATTTT
CDR3: CASSSQTAGDTQYF

D: -
J: TRBJ2-4
size: few
V: TRBV27
DNA: TGTGCCAGCAGTCACAGTACAGGGTTTGGAAACATTCAGTACTTC
CDR3: CASSHSTGFGNIQYF